What follows describes a single TCR beta chain. What it recognizes is unknown. These data are taken from a study of shared clonotypes between healthy human individuals. General study findings and limits: It was observed that roughly 5.1% of naive CD4 clonotypes were shared across several donors.

The naive CD8 subset, CD45RO-negative cells positively selected for CCR7, excluded terminally differentiated effector memory CD45RA+ cells. Researchers ran the assay at a deep level. The table came from immunoSEQ multiplex PCR; TCRdb's copy has only in-frame clones and leaves some out. The table lists hundreds of thousands of clones, around 96% of them singletons. The sequence derives from a woman in her 30s in good health. The sequenced material came from naive CD8+ T cells sorted from blood.

The CDR3 nucleotides read TGTGCCAGCAGCCTATATTACCGAGAATATGGCTACACCTTC. The encoded protein is CASSLYYREYGYTF. The chain couples TRBV27 to TRBJ1-2; D gene uncertain. With 6 bases removed from V and 5 bases from J, the gap between germline ends came to 16 bases. The CDR3 spans 14 residues. CDR1 MNHEY and CDR2 SMNVEV come from the germline V gene (reference sequence).